This paragraph covers one TCR beta chain sequence. Its specificity is unknown. The data are from a study of cytomegalovirus exposure and HLA in healthy donors. Study results and caveats: The study put under 200 TCR beta chains on its list as cytomegalovirus-associated. Certain indistinguishable V segments, among them TRBV6-2 and TRBV6-3, were excluded. With DRB1 most and HLA-C fewest, TCR association rates differed between HLA loci in a later analysis.

CDR1 and CDR2 from the germline V gene are SNHLY and FYNNEI. The CDR3 is 14 amino acids. J was trimmed by 7 bases and V by 8 bases; bases with no gene match: 9. PCR employed 60 Vbeta and 13 Jbeta primers. Only in-frame clones appear in the TCRdb table, and some are missing; sequencing was by immunoSEQ multiplex PCR. The repertoire has 95,000 to 150,000 clones, 78% of them found once; the top ten carry approximately 11%. The chain is built from TRBV2 and TRBJ2-4, with 9 bases fitting TRBD1. The sequencing input was PBMCs. This TCR derives from a man aged 25-45 years in good health and CMV-seropositive. The CDR3 bases are TGTGCCAGCGGGGGACAGGGAAGTTGGAACATTCAGTACTTC. It specifies CASGGQGSWNIQYF. The full variable domain, rest sourced from reference TRBV2 and TRBJ2-4, is EPEVTQTPSHQVTQMGQEVILRCVPISNHLYFYWYRQILGQKVEFLVSFYNNEISEKSEIFDDQFSVERPDGSNFTLKIRSTKLEDSAMYFCASGGQGSWNIQYFGAGTRLSVL.